This TCR beta chain derives from a study of blood T cell repertoires in COVID-19. Study-wide context: Samples came from the United States, Italy and Spain, spanning acute and convalescent COVID-19. Sources were T cells, B-cell-depleted T cells, or PBMCs; the material itself was cDNA or gDNA.

TCRdb's copy holds only in-frame clones and misses some; the assay was immunoSEQ multiplex PCR. This table has about 100,000 clones, roughly 79% appearing once. Losses at the gene ends were 3 bases for V and 6 bases for J; bases not matched to a gene: 4. Germline V CDR1 and CDR2: SGHVS, FNYEAQ. The CDR3 runs to 14 residues. The chain carries TRBV7-6 and TRBJ2-7; 11 nucleotides match TRBD2. The sequence came from a woman in her sixties or seventies with acute or convalescent COVID-19. Sequenced sample: peripheral blood. The CDR3 DNA sequence: TGTGCCAGCAGCTTTGGACTAGCGGGCTCCGAGCAGTACTTC. Its translation: CASSFGLAGSEQYF.